Listed here are 30 T cell receptor beta chains from one sample, sequenced in a study of T cells in women clearing cervical HPV infection. Clones were read by immunoSEQ multiplex PCR, and TCRdb kept only the in-frame ones, dropping some. Its table lists some 32,000 clones. Sequenced sample: blood buffy coat. These receptors were taken from a woman between 18 and 75 years old with a cervical HPV16 infection that either progressed to CIN3+ or cleared (not recorded which).

The sequenced CDR3 bases are TGTGCCAGCAGCTGGAGCGGGGGGGCCGGAGATACG. Amino acid sequence: CASSWSGGAGDT. The whole CDR3 sequence reads CASSWSGGAGDTQYF. The chain uses TRBV7-2 and TRBJ2-3, with 10 bases that match TRBD2. The CDR3 end lies 3 residues beyond the end of the read and is filled in from the germline J gene. Germline V CDR1 and CDR2: SGHTA, FQGNSA. The CDR3 is 15 amino acids. J gave up 5 bases and V 4 bases, and 6 bases lay outside the gene matches. Variable domain in full (rest from reference TRBV7-2 and TRBJ2-3): GAGVSQSPSNKVTEKGKDVELRCDPISGHTALYWYRQSLGQGLEFLIYFQGNSAPDKSGLPSDRFSAERTGGSVSTLTIQRTQQEDSAVYLCASSWSGGAGDTQYFGPGTRLTVL.

Remarks on this clone: Read coverage stops 3 residues before the CDR3 terminus; the germline J gene supplies the remainder. The chain carries TRBV5-1 and TRBJ1-6; D is undetermined. Trimming cost V 6 bases and J 5 bases, with 18 bases left between them. There are 16 residues in the CDR3. The germline V gene encodes CDR1 SGHRS and CDR2 YFSETQ. The CDR3 reads CASNIGGLTNNSPLHF. The DNA read from the CDR3 is TGCGCCAGCAACATCGGCGGGCTGACCAATAATTCACCC.

CDR3 DNA, as far as it was read: TGTGCCAGCAGTACGGACTTCCAAGAGACC. It encodes CASSTDFQET. The entire CDR3 reads CASSTDFQETQYF. This chain connects TRBV6-4 to TRBJ2-5; D might be TRBD2 (5 bases). The CDR3 end is not reached by the read, which stops 3 residues before it; the germline J gene fills it in. CDR1 MRHNA and CDR2 SNTAGT come from the germline V gene. This CDR3 spans 13 amino acids. The V gene lost 5 bases and the J gene lost 1 base, with 8 bases spanning the gap.

On this clone: The CDR3 is cut off 3 residues early in the read; its end comes from the germline J gene. This rearrangement joins TRBV23-1 to TRBJ2-5, with 7 bases fitting TRBD1. TRBV23-1 is sorted into the ORF group, with uncertain function. The CDR3 is 16 amino acids. With V trimmed by 4 bases and J by 3 bases, 11 bases remained unmatched. The sequenced CDR3 bases are TGCGCCAGCAGTCGGCCCAGGGGGTGGGAAGAAGAGACC. This codes for CASSRPRGWEEET. The entire CDR3 reads CASSRPRGWEEETQYF.

A note on this clone: The sequenced fragment ends 3 residues before the CDR3 boundary, so the rest is inferred from the germline J gene. The chain couples TRBV4-2 to TRBJ2-1; 7 bases map to TRBD2. The trim removed 5 bases at V and 2 bases at J, leaving 9 bases unmatched. Germline V gene data show CDR1 as LGHNA and CDR2 as YNFKEQ. The CDR3 length is 16 residues. The CDR3: CASSVRGGVTYNEQFF. The DNA read from the CDR3 is TGTGCCAGCAGCGTGCGCGGGGGTGTCACCTACAATGAG.

Regarding this clone: The read gets to within 3 residues of the CDR3 end, and the germline J gene fills in the rest. The genes are TRBV10-1 and TRBJ2-4; the D gene is possibly TRBD2 (5 bases). Germline V gives CDR1 WNHNN, CDR2 SYGVQD (reference sequence). The V end lost 2 bases, the J end lost 1 base, and 9 bases lay between the germline ends. CDR3 size: 15 residues. This CDR3 is CASSEEGAAKNIQYF. The DNA read from the CDR3 is TGCGCCAGCAGTGAGGAGGGCGCTGCCAAAAACATT.

With respect to this clone: The read terminates 3 residues before the CDR3 end, so the remaining end is supplied by the germline J gene. The V call is TRBV6-1, the J call TRBJ1-2; TRBD1 agrees at 7 bases. This CDR3 comprises 15 residues. CDR1 MNHNS and CDR2 SASEGT come from the germline V gene. V shed 0 bases and J 5 bases; nucleotides not matched to a gene: 6. The CDR3 DNA, read in part, is TGTGCCAGCAGTGAAGCCCAGGGGGATTTATATGGC. Translation gives CASSEAQGDLYG. The full CDR3 is CASSEAQGDLYGYTF.

In regard to this clone: The sequenced fragment ends 3 residues before the CDR3 boundary, so the rest is inferred from the germline J gene. The chain couples TRBV5-1 to TRBJ2-2; 11 bases are a match to TRBD1. CDR3 length: 17 residues. CDR1 is SGHRS and CDR2 is YFSETQ in the germline V gene. Trimming cost V 0 bases and J 3 bases; bases outside gene matches: 4. The sequenced part of the CDR3 DNA is TGCGCCAGCAGCTTGGGGCCGGGACAGGGGGACACCGGGGAG. The encoded protein is CASSLGPGQGDTGE. The CDR3 in full is CASSLGPGQGDTGELFF.

A word on this clone: Read sequence stops 3 residues before the CDR3 end, and the germline J gene provides the missing end. The rearrangement joins TRBV7-8 to TRBJ2-2; 7 bases map to TRBD2. Trimming took 5 bases from V and 0 from J; bases not matched to a gene: 9. CDR3 length equals 17 residues. Germline V gene data show CDR1 as SGHVS and CDR2 as FQNEAQ. The sequenced CDR3 bases are TGTGCCAGCAGCCCCGGTTGGGGGGGGACGAACACCGGGGAG. As protein: CASSPGWGGTNTGE. The CDR3 in full is CASSPGWGGTNTGELFF.

Notes on this clone: The sequenced fragment ends 3 residues before the CDR3 boundary, so the rest is inferred from the germline J gene. The rearrangement joins TRBV7-8 to TRBJ1-4; TRBD1 aligns across 8 bases. J lost 7 bases, V lost 5 bases, and 6 bases had no gene match. This CDR3 region has 14 residues. Germline CDR1 SGHVS, CDR2 FQNEAQ. The CDR3 sequence is CASSAPRGREKLFF. Partial CDR3 DNA: TGTGCCAGCAGCGCACCCAGGGGGCGTGAAAAA.

A remark on this clone: The CDR3 goes on 3 residues after the read ends, and that part is filled in from the germline J gene. The J gene is TRBJ1-1, the V gene TRBV7-9, with no clear D. CDR1 is SEHNR, CDR2 FQNEAQ, per germline (reference sequence). The length of the CDR3 is 13 residues. Trimming stripped 9 bases from V and 4 bases from J, with 15 bases between. The CDR3 loop is CARAPMVSTEAFF. CDR3 DNA, as far as it was read: TGTGCCAGAGCCCCCATGGTAAGCACTGAA.

A remark on this clone: The read stops 3 residues short of the end of the CDR3; the missing end is completed from the germline J gene. The chain has TRBV5-1 and TRBJ2-7, with D unclear. CDR1 SGHRS and CDR2 YFSETQ come from the germline V gene. Trimming shortened V by 1 base and J by 1 base, and 12 bases separated the two germline ends. The CDR3 totals 15 residues. The CDR3 here is CASSLIPTGSYEQYF. The sequenced CDR3 bases are TGCGCCAGCAGCTTGATACCGACCGGGTCCTACGAG.

Comments on this clone: The read comes to an end 3 residues before the CDR3 does, leaving the germline J gene to fill in the end. The chain links TRBV7-9 to TRBJ1-2, with 7 bases lining up with TRBD1. Germline V gives CDR1 SEHNR, CDR2 FQNEAQ (reference sequence). CDR3 length: 13 residues. The trim removed 6 bases at V and 6 bases at J, leaving 7 bases unmatched. CDR3 amino acids: CASRTGQDHGYTF. Incomplete CDR3 DNA: TGTGCCAGCAGGACCGGACAGGATCATGGC.

In the case of this clone: The missing CDR3 end, 3 residues past where the read stops, is filled in from the germline J gene. The rearrangement uses TRBV29-1 and TRBJ2-7; 11 bases match TRBD1. V lost 4 bases and J lost 6; bases outside the gene matches: 8. This CDR3 spans 14 amino acids. CDR1 SQVTM and CDR2 ANQGSEA come from the germline V gene. The CDR3 sequence: CSVGERDRGSEQYF. The sequenced part of the CDR3 DNA is TGCAGCGTTGGGGAAAGGGACAGGGGGAGCGAG.

As regards this clone: The read terminates 3 residues ahead of where the CDR3 ends, so the germline J gene completes it. The chain links TRBV7-2 to TRBJ2-4, with TRBD1 matching 8 bases. The CDR3 length is 14 residues. Looked up from germline, CDR1 is SGHTA and CDR2 is FQGNSA. The part of the CDR3 DNA that was read is TGTGCCAGCAGCTTTATAATGAACAGGGGGAGT. Translation gives CASSFIMNRGS. The whole CDR3 sequence is CASSFIMNRGSQYF. Looking up the rest from reference TRBV7-2 and TRBJ2-4 gives the full variable domain: GAGVSQSPSNKVTEKGKDVELRCDPISGHTALYWYRQSLGQGLEFLIYFQGNSAPDKSGLPSDRFSAERTGGSVSTLTIQRTQQEDSAVYLCASSFIMNRGSQYFGAGTRLSVL.

A note on this clone: The sequence runs out 3 residues before the end of the CDR3; the remainder is reconstructed from the germline J gene. J is TRBJ1-5 and V is TRBV11-2; D unresolved. The CDR3 is 13 residues long. Per the germline V gene, CDR1 is SGHAT and CDR2 is FQNNGV. The ends were cut back, 1 base at V and 5 bases at J, with 6 bases in the middle. CDR3 DNA, as far as it was read: TGTGCCAGCAGCTTAGTCAGCGATCAGCCC. This translates into CASSLVSDQP. In full, the CDR3 is CASSLVSDQPQHF.

In regard to this clone: The CDR3 end falls 3 residues outside the read, so it is completed with the germline J gene. The chain couples TRBV11-1 to TRBJ1-1; D call uncertain. V was cut by 5 bases and J by 0 bases, with 4 bases left in between. The CDR3 sequence is 12 residues long. The germline gives CDR1 SGHAT, CDR2 FQDESV (reference sequence). This CDR3 is CASSRLNTEAFF. CDR3 DNA, as far as it was read: TGTGCCAGCAGCCGTCTGAACACTGAA.

Comment on this clone: The CDR3 end lies 3 residues beyond the end of the read and is filled in from the germline J gene. The gene calls are TRBV19 and TRBJ1-2, with D unresolved. V lost 3 bases, J lost 6 bases, and 11 bases lay in between. The CDR3 contains 13 residues. The germline V gene has CDR1 LNHDA and CDR2 SQIVND (reference sequence). Partial CDR3 DNA: TGTGCCAGTAGTATTAGTTTGGGCGATGGC. It is translated as CASSISLGDG. Given in full, the CDR3 is CASSISLGDGYTF.

As to this clone: Read data end 3 residues before the CDR3 end; the end is taken from the germline J gene. The V and J genes are TRBV12-3 or TRBV12-4 and TRBJ1-1; D remains unclear. The CDR3 contains 13 residues. With 6 bases removed from V and 5 bases from J, the gap between germline ends came to 13 bases. This CDR3 reads CASSRSVLTEAFF. The DNA read from the CDR3 is TGTGCCAGCAGCCGAAGCGTGTTGACTGAA.

As for this clone: Sequencing ends 3 residues short of the CDR3 end; the germline J gene provides the rest. The chain couples TRBV19 to TRBJ2-4; 11 nucleotides line up with TRBD1. Germline V gene sequence: CDR1 LNHDA, CDR2 SQIVND (reference sequence). The CDR3 has 15 amino acids. The DNA read from the CDR3 is TGTGCCAGTTCCTACCCGGGACAGGGGGACTATGGT. It translates to CASSYPGQGDYG. The whole CDR3 protein reads CASSYPGQGDYGQYF.

In the case of this clone: Sequencing ends 3 residues short of the CDR3 end; the germline J gene provides the rest. This chain links TRBV6-4 with TRBJ2-7, with 9 nucleotides matching TRBD2. V was pared by 2 bases and J by 2 bases, with 13 bases of the junction left unmatched. This CDR3 has 18 residues. The germline V gene encodes CDR1 MRHNA and CDR2 SNTAGT. The covered CDR3 bases are TGTGCCAGCAGTGACCGTCCTGGACTAGCGTTCCCGACCTACGAG. It encodes CASSDRPGLAFPTYE. The entire CDR3 reads CASSDRPGLAFPTYEQYF.

CDR3 in amino acids: CAWSGAYQNTGELFF. The CDR3 DNA, read in part, is TGTGCCTGGAGTGGGGCCTACCAGAACACCGGGGAG. The chain is built from TRBV30 and TRBJ2-2; D gene uncertain. The CDR3 end lies 3 residues beyond the end of the read and is filled in from the germline J gene. V was shortened by 1 base and J by 1 base, with 10 bases between the two germline ends. The germline V gene has CDR1 GTSNPN and CDR2 SVGIG (reference sequence). This CDR3 spans 15 amino acids.

Points on this clone: At one end, the junction sequence differs from germline, possibly due to a read error. The read gets to within 3 residues of the CDR3 end, and the germline J gene fills in the rest. The chain links TRBV7-7 to TRBJ2-1; 10 bases fit TRBD1. CDR1 is SSHAT and CDR2 is FNYEAQ in the germline V gene (reference sequence). This CDR3 is 16 amino acids long. The sequenced CDR3 bases are TGTGCTAGCAGCTTGTTCGGCAGTGGACAGGGGGATGAG. It encodes CASSLFGSGQGDE. The whole CDR3 is CASSLFGSGQGDEQFF. Using reference TRBV7-7 and TRBJ2-1 for the parts outside the CDR3, the full variable domain is GAGVSQSPRYKVTKRGQDVTLRCDPISSHATLYWYQQALGQGPEFLTYFNYEAQPDKSGLPSDRFSAERPEGSISTLTIQRTEQRDSAMYRCASSLFGSGQGDEQFFGPGTRLTVL.

With respect to this clone: With the read ending 3 residues before the CDR3 end, the germline J gene is used to fill in that end. This chain joins TRBV20-1 and TRBJ2-1, with TRBD1 matching 10 bases. The CDR3 runs to 13 residues. Germline V gives CDR1 DFQATT, CDR2 SNEGSKA (reference sequence). V shed 4 bases and J 7 bases; nucleotides not matched to a gene: 4. The covered CDR3 bases are TGCAGTGCTATCGACAGGGGGCTGAATGAG. It is translated as CSAIDRGLNE. The entire CDR3 is CSAIDRGLNEQFF.

CDR3 region: CASSLGANQETQYF. Incomplete CDR3 DNA: TGTGCCAGCAGCTTAGGAGCAAACCAAGAGACC. This chain uses TRBV7-9 with TRBJ2-5; D gene ambiguous. Read sequence stops 3 residues before the CDR3 end, and the germline J gene provides the missing end. The V gene's germline CDR1 is SEHNR and CDR2 FQNEAQ (reference sequence). Trimming cost V 1 base and J 0 bases, with 6 bases left between them. The CDR3 totals 14 residues.

With regard to this clone: The read finishes 3 residues shy of the CDR3 end, and the germline J gene is used to complete it. The J gene is TRBJ1-1, the V gene TRBV5-1; TRBD1 aligns across 7 bases. The CDR3 contains 16 residues. The V gene end was trimmed by 2 bases and the J gene end by 1 base; junction bases not matched to a gene: 8. CDR1 is SGHRS and CDR2 is YFSETQ in the germline V gene. CDR3 DNA, as far as it was read: TGCGCCAGCAGCTTCAGTCAGGGGGGACCGAACACTGAA. This translates into CASSFSQGGPNTE. Given in full, the CDR3 is CASSFSQGGPNTEAFF.

Worth noting for this clone: Read data end 3 residues before the CDR3 end; the end is taken from the germline J gene. The rearrangement links TRBV6-4 to TRBJ2-3; 10 bases line up with TRBD2. The CDR3 consists of 15 residues. The germline V gene encodes CDR1 MRHNA and CDR2 SNTAGT. The CDR3 bases that were read are TGTGCCAGCAGTGAAAGCGGGGGGGCCGGAGAGACG. This translates into CASSESGGAGET. The entire CDR3 protein reads CASSESGGAGETQYF.

CDR3 DNA, as far as it was read: TGTGCCAGCAGGGGATCAGTTGGGGGCGGCCAGCCC. This codes for CASRGSVGGGQP. The full CDR3 protein is CASRGSVGGGQPQHF. The chain joins TRBV28 to TRBJ1-5; perhaps TRBD1 as D (6 bases). The CDR3 is cut off 3 residues early in the read; its end comes from the germline J gene. Germline loops: CDR1 MDHEN, CDR2 SYDVKM. The ends were cut back, 6 bases at V and 7 bases at J, with 19 bases in the middle. The CDR3 loop spans 15 amino acids.

Note on this clone: Read coverage stops 3 residues before the CDR3 terminus; the germline J gene supplies the remainder. The chain combines TRBV13 with TRBJ2-3, with 11 bases identical to TRBD2. Germline CDR1 and CDR2: PRHDT and FYEKMQ (reference sequence). The V gene end was trimmed by 4 bases and the J gene end by 2 bases; junction bases not matched to a gene: 5. This CDR3 is 16 amino acids long. The sequenced CDR3 bases are TGTGCCAGCAGCTCTTCTAGCGGGGGGCACACAGATACG. Translated: CASSSSSGGHTDT. The whole CDR3 is CASSSSSGGHTDTQYF.

A word on this clone: The sequenced fragment ends 3 residues before the CDR3 boundary, so the rest is inferred from the germline J gene. V gene TRBV2 combines with J gene TRBJ2-3; 9 bases fit TRBD2. The J segment lost 6 bases and the V segment lost 8 bases, leaving 12 bases of the junction unmatched. Germline V gene sequence: CDR1 SNHLY, CDR2 FYNNEI. The CDR3 spans 15 residues. The CDR3 bases that were read are TGTGCCAGCGCCAGTGGCGGGGGGGCCAGGGATACG. Translating gives CASASGGGARDT. The full-length CDR3 reads as CASASGGGARDTQYF.